This TCR beta chain was profiled in a study of blood T cell repertoires in COVID-19. Study context: Material from acute and convalescent COVID-19 was sourced from the United States, Italy and Spain. PBMCs, B-cell-depleted T cells, or T cells provided the cDNA or gDNA that made up the material.

V was clipped by 3 bases and J by 2 bases, with 14 bases between them. Germline V CDR1 and CDR2: LNHDA, SQIVND (reference sequence). The CDR3 extends over 16 amino acids. Assay used: immunoSEQ multiplex PCR; TCRdb lists only in-frame clones, some missing. In the table there are 200,000 to 300,000 clones, 80% to 90% of which are singletons. Self-reported history from a screening survey and questionnaire set each donor's cohort. Recovered status applied to Cohort 3 donors who had two consecutive negative PCRs. It also applied to those with clearance or with symptom resolution. The TCR sequence derives from a man between 35 and 55 years old who had recovered from COVID-19. The V call is TRBV19, the J call TRBJ2-1, with D maybe TRBD2 (5 bases). Specimen: PBMCs or T cells enriched from blood (not recorded which). This CDR3 is CASSISAGLAYNEQFF. DNA of the CDR3: TGTGCCAGTAGTATTTCGGCGGGTCTAGCCTACAATGAGCAGTTCTTC. The full variable domain, completed using reference TRBV19 and TRBJ2-1, is DGGITQSPKYLFRKEGQNVTLSCEQNLNHDAMYWYRQDPGQGLRLIYYSQIVNDFQKGDIAEGYSVSREKKESFPLTVTSAQKNPTAFYLCASSISAGLAYNEQFFGPGTRLTVL.